This T cell receptor beta chain was observed in a study of control samples from healthy donors and cancer patients. Profiled with immunoSEQ multiplex PCR; TCRdb holds only in-frame clones, not every one. The table includes 100,000 to 150,000 clones, 80% to 95% detected once. CDR1 and CDR2 from the germline V gene are SEHNR and FQNEAQ (reference sequence). With V trimmed by 1 base and J by 3 bases, 5 bases remained unmatched. The CDR3 contains 15 residues. The sequenced sample was PBMCs. The origin of this receptor is a man of 80 years or more with head and neck cancer. J is TRBJ2-7 and V is TRBV7-9; TRBD1 matches at 8 bases. The CDR3 DNA is TGTGCCAGCAGCTTAGAAGACAGGGGATACTACGAGCAGTACTTC. It translates to CASSLEDRGYYEQYF.